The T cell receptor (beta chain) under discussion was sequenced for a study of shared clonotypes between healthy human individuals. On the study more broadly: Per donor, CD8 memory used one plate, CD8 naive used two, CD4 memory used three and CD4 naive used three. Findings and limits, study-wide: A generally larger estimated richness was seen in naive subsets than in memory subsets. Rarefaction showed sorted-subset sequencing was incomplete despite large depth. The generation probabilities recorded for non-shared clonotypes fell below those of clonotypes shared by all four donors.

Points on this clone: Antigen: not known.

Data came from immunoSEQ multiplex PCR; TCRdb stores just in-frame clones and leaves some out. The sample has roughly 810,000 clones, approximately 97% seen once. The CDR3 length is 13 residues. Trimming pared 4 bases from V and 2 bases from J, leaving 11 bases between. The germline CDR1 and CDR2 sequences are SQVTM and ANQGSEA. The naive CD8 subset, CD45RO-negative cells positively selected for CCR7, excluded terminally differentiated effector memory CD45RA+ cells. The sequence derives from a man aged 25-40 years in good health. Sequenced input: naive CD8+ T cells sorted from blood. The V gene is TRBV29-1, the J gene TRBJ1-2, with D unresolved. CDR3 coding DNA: TGCAGCGTTGTTCTGGGTTCGAACTATGGCTACACCTTC. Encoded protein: CSVVLGSNYGYTF.